The 13 T cell receptor beta chains reported below all come from one sample, sequenced in a study of blood T cell repertoires in COVID-19. Data came from immunoSEQ multiplex PCR; TCRdb stores just in-frame clones and leaves some out. In the table there are some 160,000 clones, around four fifths of which are singletons. The specimen was peripheral blood. The receptor source for this set is a woman aged 80 or older with acute or convalescent COVID-19.

This chain links TRBV30 with TRBJ2-6; unclear D gene. Germline CDR1 and CDR2: GTSNPN and SVGIG (reference sequence). Trimming pared 7 bases from V and 0 bases from J, leaving 10 bases between. CDR3 size: 14 residues. For the CDR3, the DNA is TGTGCCTTGGCATTTTCCTCTGGGGCCAACGTCCTGACTTTC. Its translation: CALAFSSGANVLTF.

The genes are TRBV20-1 and TRBJ1-1; D not certain. V gave up 3 bases and J gave up 4 bases, with 9 bases separating them. The CDR3 length is 12 residues. Germline V gene data show CDR1 as DFQATT and CDR2 as SNEGSKA (reference sequence). Written as DNA, the CDR3 is TGCAGTGCTAGTCTGGGCTTCACTGAAGCTTTCTTT. Residues: CSASLGFTEAFF.

The chain uses TRBV11-3 and TRBJ1-1; 9 bases map to TRBD1. The CDR3 is 16 amino acids. Germline V gives CDR1 SGHNT, CDR2 YENEEA. V lost 1 base and J lost 5; bases outside the gene matches: 8. Here the CDR3 reads CASSLGGTGQPTEAFF. CDR3 nucleotides: TGTGCCAGCAGCTTAGGCGGGACAGGGCAACCAACTGAAGCTTTCTTT. The full variable domain, rest sourced from reference TRBV11-3 and TRBJ1-1, is EAGVVQSPRYKIIEKKQPVAFWCNPISGHNTLYWYLQNLGQGPELLIRYENEEAVDDSQLPKDRFSAERLKGVDSTLKIQPAELGDSAVYLCASSLGGTGQPTEAFFGQGTRLTVV.

The gene calls are TRBV7-8 and TRBJ2-1; D not resolved. Per germline, CDR1 SGHVS and CDR2 FQNEAQ. The V end was cut by 5 bases, the J end by 7 bases, with 12 bases between. The CDR3 covers 13 residues. CDR3 amino acids: CASSPNYRNEQFF. The CDR3 DNA is TGTGCCAGCAGCCCCAACTATCGAAATGAGCAGTTCTTC.

The chain has TRBV7-6 and TRBJ2-2; D is uncertain. CDR1 SGHVS and CDR2 FNYEAQ come from the germline V gene. Trimming removed 2 bases from V and 0 bases from J, with 10 bases in between. This CDR3 contains 16 residues. The CDR3 is CASSLISGPNTGELFF. In nucleotides, the CDR3 is TGTGCCAGCAGCTTAATAAGTGGGCCGAACACCGGGGAGCTGTTTTTT.

The gene calls are TRBV10-2 and TRBJ1-1; TRBD1 is a possible D gene (5 bases). Germline CDR1 and CDR2: WSHSY and SAAADI. V lost 4 bases, J lost 4 bases, and 13 bases lay in between. The CDR3 is 14 residues long. The CDR3 region is CASSVWGEATEAFF. The CDR3 region has the DNA TGCGCCAGCAGTGTTTGGGGGGAGGCCACTGAAGCTTTCTTT.

The gene calls are TRBV4-3 and TRBJ1-6, with 9 bases aligning to TRBD1. CDR1 is LGHNA, CDR2 YSLEER, per germline. The CDR3 extends over 14 amino acids. The CDR3 spells CGGGDRATYSPLHF. The CDR3 DNA follows: TGCGGAGGGGGGGACAGGGCAACTTATTCACCCCTCCACTTT.

J is TRBJ2-3 and V is TRBV7-2; 9 nucleotides match TRBD1. J gave up 6 bases and V 2 bases, and 9 bases lay outside the gene matches. This CDR3 is 16 amino acids long. Germline-derived CDR1 and CDR2 are SGHTA and FQGNSA. The CDR3 DNA follows: TGTGCCAGCAGCTTAATACAGGGGGCCCGAGGGGATACGCAGTATTTT. The encoded protein is CASSLIQGARGDTQYF.

V gene TRBV15 combines with J gene TRBJ1-5, with a tentative D call TRBD1 (5 bases). The CDR3 has 15 amino acids. Germline values: CDR1 LNHNV, CDR2 YYDKDF (reference sequence). The V end was cut by 5 bases, the J end by 1 base, with 12 bases between. The CDR3 loop reads CATSPGLSSNQPQHF. DNA of the CDR3: TGTGCCACCAGCCCAGGGTTATCGAGCAATCAGCCCCAGCATTTT.

The chain joins TRBV24-1 to TRBJ1-5; D perhaps matches TRBD1 (6 bases). The ends were cut back, 9 bases at V and 0 bases at J, with 14 bases in the middle. There are 15 residues in the CDR3. Looked up from germline, CDR1 is KGHDR and CDR2 is SFDVKD. This CDR3 reads CATGSGAHSNQPQHF. The CDR3 bases are TGTGCCACCGGTTCAGGGGCTCATAGCAATCAGCCCCAGCATTTT.

This clone was found once. The chain carries TRBV2 and TRBJ2-1, with D possibly TRBD1 on 5 matching bases. The CDR3 is 13 amino acids. With 5 bases removed from V and 4 bases from J, the gap between germline ends came to 9 bases. Germline V lookup: CDR1 SNHLY, CDR2 FYNNEI. This CDR3 is CASSRTLYNEQFF. In DNA form, the CDR3 reads TGTGCCAGCAGTAGGACACTTTACAATGAGCAGTTCTTC.

The chain has TRBV7-2 and TRBJ2-7; 8 nucleotides agree with TRBD2. Germline V CDR1 and CDR2: SGHTA, FQGNSA. V shed 5 bases, J shed 3 bases, and the junction held 9 bases outside the gene matches. The CDR3 contains 15 residues. The CDR3 here is CASSQRGGIYYEQYF. In DNA, the CDR3 is TGTGCCAGCAGCCAACGGGGGGGAATCTACTACGAGCAGTACTTC.

This clone occurred a few times. The gene calls are TRBV6-2 or TRBV6-3 and TRBJ1-3, with D hard to call. Germline assignment: CDR1 MNHEY and CDR2 SVGEGT. The CDR3 covers 16 residues. Trimming removed 4 bases from V and 4 bases from J, with 17 bases in between. The CDR3 sequence: CASSFLPVEAGNTIYF. The DNA of the CDR3 is TGTGCCAGCAGTTTCCTGCCAGTGGAGGCCGGAAACACCATATATTTT.